This record concerns one TCR beta chain sequence. Antigen unknown. This sample is part of a study of cytomegalovirus exposure and HLA in healthy donors. Overall study results and limits: Data from an earlier analysis indicated that most TCR beta V segments were productive either about 87% or about 30% of the time. Within a later analysis, the majority of CMV-associated TCR beta chains appeared HLA-restricted.

The V gene lost 4 bases and the J gene lost 5 bases, with 15 bases spanning the gap. The CDR3 has 14 residues. Germline CDR1 reads SGHNT; CDR2 reads YYREEE (reference sequence). Vbeta (60) and Jbeta (13) primers were used in the PCR. TCRdb's table, derived via immunoSEQ multiplex PCR, lists solely in-frame clones and lacks some. This sample yields 150,000 or so clones, of which roughly 70% are seen a single time; approximately 1.5% belongs to the top ten. The specimen was PBMCs. The J gene is TRBJ1-1, the V gene TRBV5-4, with D tentatively TRBD1 (5 bases). This receptor was obtained from a girl aged 5-17 years in good health and CMV-seronegative. The CDR3 DNA is TGTGCCAGCAGCCCCCCCCAGGGAATGACTGAAGCTTTCTTT. Translation gives CASSPPQGMTEAFF.